This T cell receptor (beta chain) originates from a study of blood T cell repertoires in COVID-19. Study-wide background: The United States, Italy and Spain provided the acute and convalescent COVID-19 samples. PBMCs, B-cell-depleted T cells, or T cells were the source of the cDNA or gDNA that made up the material.

Trimming left V 3 bases short and J 6 bases short, with 21 bases between. CDR3 length: 16 residues. The V gene's germline CDR1 is SGHRS and CDR2 YFSETQ. As processed by the authors: Nucleated cell counts were estimated from reference gene primer amplification. Some clones are missing from TCRdb's copy, which holds only in-frame ones; the method was immunoSEQ multiplex PCR. From that table come the V and J calls and clone size; the DNA was used to work out D and trimming. The sample shows more than 90,000 clones, roughly 80% of them seen only once. The sequenced material came from peripheral blood. This TCR came from a man between 65 and 80 years old with acute or convalescent COVID-19. This rearrangement joins TRBV5-1 to TRBJ1-1; a possible D gene is TRBD1 (6 bases). CDR3 protein: CASSWTEVGRSAEAFF. Written as DNA, the CDR3 is TGCGCCAGCAGCTGGACAGAGGTCGGAAGATCCGCTGAAGCTTTCTTT.